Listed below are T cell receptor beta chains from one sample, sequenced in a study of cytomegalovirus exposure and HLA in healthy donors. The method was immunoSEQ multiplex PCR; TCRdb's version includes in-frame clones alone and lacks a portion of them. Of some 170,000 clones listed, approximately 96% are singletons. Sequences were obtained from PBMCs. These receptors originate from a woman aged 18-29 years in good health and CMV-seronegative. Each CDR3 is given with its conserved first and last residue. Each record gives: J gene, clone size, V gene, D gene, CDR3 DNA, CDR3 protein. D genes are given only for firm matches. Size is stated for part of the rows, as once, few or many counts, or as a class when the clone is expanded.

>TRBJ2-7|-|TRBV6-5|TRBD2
TGTGCCAGCAGCCAAACTAGCGGGGGTTACGAGCAGTACTTC
CASSQTSGGYEQYF
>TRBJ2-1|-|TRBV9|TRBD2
TGTGCCAGCAGCCCCCGACTAGCGGGCTCCTACAATGAGCAGTTCTTC
CASSPRLAGSYNEQFF
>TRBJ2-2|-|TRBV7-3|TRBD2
TGTGCCAGCAGCCAAGATATGGGGGGGACCGGGGAGCTGTTTTTT
CASSQDMGGTGELFF
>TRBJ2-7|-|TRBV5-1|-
TGCGCCAGCAGCTGGACAGTTACTTCCTACGAGCAGTACTTC
CASSWTVTSYEQYF
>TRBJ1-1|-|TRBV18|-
TGTGCCAGCTCACCTCGACAGGCAGTGAACACTGAAGCTTTCTTT
CASSPRQAVNTEAFF
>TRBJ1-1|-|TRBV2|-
TGTGCCAGCAGTGCCGATTGGGGGGAACTAATGAACACTGAAGCTTTCTTT
CASSADWGELMNTEAFF
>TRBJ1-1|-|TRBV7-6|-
TGTGCCAGCAGCTTATCAGTGAACACTGAAGCTTTCTTT
CASSLSVNTEAFF
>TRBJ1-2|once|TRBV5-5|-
TGTGCCAGCAGCTTGACAGCTGAGTACTATGGCTACACCTTC
CASSLTAEYYGYTF
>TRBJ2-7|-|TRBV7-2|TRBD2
TGTGCCAGCAGCCCCCGGGGGGGTACCTACGAGCAGTACTTC
CASSPRGGTYEQYF
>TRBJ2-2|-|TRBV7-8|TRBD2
TGTGCCAGCAGCTTAAAGCGGGGGGGAACCGGGGAGCTGTTTTTT
CASSLKRGGTGELFF
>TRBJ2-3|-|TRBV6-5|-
TGTGCCAGCAGTGGACTCGACAGCACAGATACGCAGTATTTT
CASSGLDSTDTQYF
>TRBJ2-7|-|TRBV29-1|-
TGCAGCGTTGTGACATGGCGTTCCTACGAGCAGTACTTC
CSVVTWRSYEQYF
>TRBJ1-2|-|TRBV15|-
TGTGCCACCAGCAGAGATCTGGGGGCCAACTATGGCTACACCTTC
CATSRDLGANYGYTF
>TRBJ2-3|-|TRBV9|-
TGTGCCAGCAGCGTAGTGGGAGGGGGGACCGTGGATACGCAGTATTTT
CASSVVGGGTVDTQYF
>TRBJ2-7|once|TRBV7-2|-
TGTGCCAGCAGCAGCAGGGGCGTTCAGGACTACGAGCAGTACTTC
CASSSRGVQDYEQYF
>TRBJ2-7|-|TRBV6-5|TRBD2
TGTGCCAGCAGTTACGAAGGGCTAGCGGGGACGTACGAGCAGTACTTC
CASSYEGLAGTYEQYF
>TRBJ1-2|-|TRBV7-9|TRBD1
TGTGCCAGCAGCTTGGGGAACTGGGACAGCACTAACTATGGCTACACCTTC
CASSLGNWDSTNYGYTF
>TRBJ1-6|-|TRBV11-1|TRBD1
TGTGCCAGCAGCACAACGGACAGGGCTTCATCACCCCTCCACTTT
CASSTTDRASSPLHF
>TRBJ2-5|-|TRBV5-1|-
TGCGCCAGCAGCTTGGTCCCTAAAGAGACCCAGTACTTC
CASSLVPKETQYF
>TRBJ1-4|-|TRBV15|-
TGTGCCACCAGCAGAGATAACGGGGAAGGCGAAAAACTGTTTTTT
CATSRDNGEGEKLFF
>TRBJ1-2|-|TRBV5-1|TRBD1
TGCGCCAGCAGCTTCGACAGGGCTAACTATGGCTACACCTTC
CASSFDRANYGYTF
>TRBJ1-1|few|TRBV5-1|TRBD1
TGCGCCAGCAGCTTGGGCCAGGGGGGCACTGAAGCTTTCTTT
CASSLGQGGTEAFF
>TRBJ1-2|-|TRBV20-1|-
TGCAGTGCCCCCCAGGGGTATGGCTACACCTTC
CSAPQGYGYTF
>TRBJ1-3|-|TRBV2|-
TGTGCCAGCAGTGATGATACGGGCTCTGGAAACACCATATATTTT
CASSDDTGSGNTIYF
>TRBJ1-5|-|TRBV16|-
TGTGCCAGCAGCCAATTTAGGGCAGGAGGGAATCAGCCCCAGCATTTT
CASSQFRAGGNQPQHF
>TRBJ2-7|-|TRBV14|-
TGTGCCAGCAGCCGCGGTGACGAGCAGTACTTC
CASSRGDEQYF
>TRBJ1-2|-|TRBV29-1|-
TGCAGCGTAGCCGGGAGCAACTATGGCTACACCTTC
CSVAGSNYGYTF
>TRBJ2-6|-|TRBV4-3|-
TGCGCCAGCAGCCAAGGGACAGCCTCTGGGGCCAACGTCCTGACTTTC
CASSQGTASGANVLTF
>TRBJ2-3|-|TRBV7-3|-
TGTGCCAGCAGCTTGGGACTTTTCACAGATACGCAGTATTTT
CASSLGLFTDTQYF
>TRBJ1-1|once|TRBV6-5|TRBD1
TGTGCCAGCAGTTACTCGACAGGGTACACTGAAGCTTTCTTT
CASSYSTGYTEAFF
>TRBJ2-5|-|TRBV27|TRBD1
TGTGCCAGCAGTTTACCGAACGGGACAGGGAGGCACCAAGAGACCCAGTACTTC
CASSLPNGTGRHQETQYF
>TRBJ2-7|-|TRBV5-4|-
TGTGCCAGCAGCTTGGCAGGGGTTCTCGAGCAGTACTTC
CASSLAGVLEQYF
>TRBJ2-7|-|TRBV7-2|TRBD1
TGTGCCAGCGGGACCTATGCGGGACAGGGCTACGAGCAGTACTTC
CASGTYAGQGYEQYF
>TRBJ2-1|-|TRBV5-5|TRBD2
TGTGCCAGCAGTTCTAGCGGGGGAACCCAAATGAAGGGTGAGCAGTTCTTC
CASSSSGGTQMKGEQFF
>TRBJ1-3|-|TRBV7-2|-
TGTGCCAGCAGCCGGGGGGGTATTGAAAACACCATATATTTT
CASSRGGIENTIYF
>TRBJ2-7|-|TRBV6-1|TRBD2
TGTGCCAGCAAACAAGCGGGGGGGTTCTACGAGCAGTACTTC
CASKQAGGFYEQYF
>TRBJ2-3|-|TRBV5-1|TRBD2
TGCGCCAGCAGCCCGGGACTAGCCGGCACAGATACGCAGTATTTT
CASSPGLAGTDTQYF
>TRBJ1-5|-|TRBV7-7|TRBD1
TGTGCTAGCATCGACAGGGATTGCAGGCAGCCCCAGCATTTT
CASIDRDCRQPQHF
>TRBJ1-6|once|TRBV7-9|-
TGTGCCAGCAGAGATGGGGGGGGTGGTAATTCACCCCTCCACTTT
CASRDGGGGNSPLHF
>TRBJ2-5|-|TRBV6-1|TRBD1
TGTGCCAGCTCGGGACAGTCCCAAGAGACCCAGTACTTC
CASSGQSQETQYF
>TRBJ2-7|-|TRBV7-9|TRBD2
TGTGCCAGCAGCCCAAAAGCGGGGGTAGACTCCTACGAGCAGTACTTC
CASSPKAGVDSYEQYF
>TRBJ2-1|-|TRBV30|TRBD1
TGTGCCTGGGACAGGGGGGCGGATGAGCAGTTCTTC
CAWDRGADEQFF
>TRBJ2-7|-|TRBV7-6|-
TGTGCCAGCAGCCCGAGAGGGCAGGCTCCCTACGAGCAGTACTTC
CASSPRGQAPYEQYF
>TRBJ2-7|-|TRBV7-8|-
TGTGCCAGCAGCTTTGGGAGCTCCTACGAGCAGTACTTC
CASSFGSSYEQYF
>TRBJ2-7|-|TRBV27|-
TGTGCCAGCAGTTTGAGTCTGAATTACGAGCAGTACTTC
CASSLSLNYEQYF